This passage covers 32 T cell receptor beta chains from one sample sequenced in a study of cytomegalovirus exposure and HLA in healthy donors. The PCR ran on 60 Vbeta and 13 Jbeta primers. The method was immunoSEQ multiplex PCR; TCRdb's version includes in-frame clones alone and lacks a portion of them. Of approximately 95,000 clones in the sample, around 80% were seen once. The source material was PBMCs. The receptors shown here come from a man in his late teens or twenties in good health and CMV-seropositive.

The CDR3 sequence: CASSLKGGTYEQYF. CDR3 nucleotides: TGTGCCAGCAGTTTAAAGGGAGGGACCTACGAGCAGTACTTC. The chain couples TRBV27 to TRBJ2-7; TRBD2 agrees at 7 bases. The CDR3 length is 14 residues. The J segment lost 2 bases and the V segment lost 2 bases, leaving 3 bases of the junction unmatched. Germline V gene sequence: CDR1 MNHEY, CDR2 SMNVEV (reference sequence).

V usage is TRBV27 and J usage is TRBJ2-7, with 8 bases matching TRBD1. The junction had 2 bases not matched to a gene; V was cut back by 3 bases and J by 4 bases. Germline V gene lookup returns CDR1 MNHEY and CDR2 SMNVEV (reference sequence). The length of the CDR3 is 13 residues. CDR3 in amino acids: CASSLQGAYEQYF. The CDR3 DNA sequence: TGTGCCAGCAGTTTGCAGGGGGCGTACGAGCAGTACTTC.

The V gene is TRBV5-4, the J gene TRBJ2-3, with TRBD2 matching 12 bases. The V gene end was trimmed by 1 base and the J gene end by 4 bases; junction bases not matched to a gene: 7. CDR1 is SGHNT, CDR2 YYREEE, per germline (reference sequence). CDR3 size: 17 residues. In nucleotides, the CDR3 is TGTGCCAGCAGCTTGAGTGCTAGCGGGGGGGCCGCAGATACGCAGTATTTT. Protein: CASSLSASGGAADTQYF.

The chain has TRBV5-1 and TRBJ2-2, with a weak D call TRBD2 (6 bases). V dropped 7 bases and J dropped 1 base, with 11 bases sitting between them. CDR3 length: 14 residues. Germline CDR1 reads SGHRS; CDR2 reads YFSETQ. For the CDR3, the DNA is TGCGCCAGCTACTACGGGGGGAACACCGGGGAGCTGTTTTTT. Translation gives CASYYGGNTGELFF.

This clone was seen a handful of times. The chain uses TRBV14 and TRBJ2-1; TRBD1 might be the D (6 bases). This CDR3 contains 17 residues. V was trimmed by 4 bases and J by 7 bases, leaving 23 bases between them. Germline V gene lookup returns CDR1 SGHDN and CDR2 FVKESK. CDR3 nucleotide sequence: TGTGCCAGCAGCCCCTACACAGGGCTCAAGTTTGGGAATGAGCAGTTCTTC. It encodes CASSPYTGLKFGNEQFF. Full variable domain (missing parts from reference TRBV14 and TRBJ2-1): EAGVTQFPSHSVIEKGQTVTLRCDPISGHDNLYWYRRVMGKEIKFLLHFVKESKQDESGMPNNRFLAERTGGTYSTLKVQPAELEDSGVYFCASSPYTGLKFGNEQFFGPGTRLTVL.

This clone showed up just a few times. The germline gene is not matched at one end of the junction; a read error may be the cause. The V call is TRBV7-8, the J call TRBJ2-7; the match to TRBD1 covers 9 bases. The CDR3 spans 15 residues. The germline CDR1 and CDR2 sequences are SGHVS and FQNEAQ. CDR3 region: CASSLVGTGTYGQYF. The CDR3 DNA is TGTGCCAGCAGCTTAGTTGGGACAGGGACCTACGGGCAGTACTTC.

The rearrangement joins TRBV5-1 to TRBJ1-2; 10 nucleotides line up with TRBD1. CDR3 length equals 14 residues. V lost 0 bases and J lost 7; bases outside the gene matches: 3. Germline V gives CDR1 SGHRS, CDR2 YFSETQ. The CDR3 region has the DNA TGCGCCAGCAGCTTGGAAGGGACAGGGGTTGGCTACACCTTC. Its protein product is CASSLEGTGVGYTF.

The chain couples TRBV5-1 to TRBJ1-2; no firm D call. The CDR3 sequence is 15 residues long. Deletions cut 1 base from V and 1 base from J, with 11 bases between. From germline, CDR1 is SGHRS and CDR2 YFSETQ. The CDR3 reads CASSLFTADNYGYTF. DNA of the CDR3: TGCGCCAGCAGCTTGTTCACGGCGGATAACTATGGCTACACCTTC.

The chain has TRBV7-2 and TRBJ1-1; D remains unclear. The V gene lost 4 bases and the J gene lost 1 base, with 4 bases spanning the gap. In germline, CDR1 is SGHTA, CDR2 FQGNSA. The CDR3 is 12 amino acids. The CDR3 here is CASSSSNTEAFF. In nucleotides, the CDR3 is TGTGCCAGCAGCTCCTCGAACACTGAAGCTTTCTTT.

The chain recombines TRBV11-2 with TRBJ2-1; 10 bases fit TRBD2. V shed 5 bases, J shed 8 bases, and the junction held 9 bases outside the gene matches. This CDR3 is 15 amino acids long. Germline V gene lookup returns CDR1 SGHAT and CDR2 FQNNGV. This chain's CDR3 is CASSISGGARDEQFF. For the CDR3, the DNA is TGTGCCAGCAGCATCAGCGGGGGGGCCAGGGATGAGCAGTTCTTC.

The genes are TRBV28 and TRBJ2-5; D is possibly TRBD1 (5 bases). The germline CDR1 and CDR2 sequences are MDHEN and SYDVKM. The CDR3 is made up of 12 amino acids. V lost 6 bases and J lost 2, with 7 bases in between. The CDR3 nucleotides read TGTGCCAGCAGCAGGGTTCAAGAGACCCAGTACTTC. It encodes CASSRVQETQYF.

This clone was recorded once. The CDR3 DNA sequence: TGTGCCAGTAGCATGAGAGGGTACGAGCAGTACTTC. Translation gives CASSMRGYEQYF. The V gene is TRBV19, the J gene TRBJ2-7, with D perhaps TRBD2 (5 bases). V lost 6 bases and J lost 4, with 10 bases in between. The CDR3 is made up of 12 amino acids. CDR1 LNHDA and CDR2 SQIVND come from the germline V gene (reference sequence).

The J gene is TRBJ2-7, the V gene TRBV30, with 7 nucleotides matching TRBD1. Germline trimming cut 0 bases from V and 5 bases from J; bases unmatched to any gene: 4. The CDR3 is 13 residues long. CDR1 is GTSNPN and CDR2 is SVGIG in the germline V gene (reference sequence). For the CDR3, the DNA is TGTGCCTGGAGTGTAGCACAGGGGCACGAGCAGTACTTC. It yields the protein CAWSVAQGHEQYF.

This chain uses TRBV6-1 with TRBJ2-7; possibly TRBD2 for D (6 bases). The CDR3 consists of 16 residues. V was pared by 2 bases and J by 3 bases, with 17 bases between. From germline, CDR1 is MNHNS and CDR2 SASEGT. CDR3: CASSERDRGLYYEQYF. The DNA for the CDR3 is TGTGCCAGCAGTGAAAGAGATAGGGGACTTTACTACGAGCAGTACTTC.

CDR3 sequence reads: CASSLVGGTLNEQFF. In nucleotides, the CDR3 is TGTGCCAGCAGCTTAGTTGGCGGTACCCTCAATGAGCAGTTCTTC. V is TRBV7-8 and J is TRBJ2-1; D unclear. V was clipped by 1 base and J by 6 bases, with 13 bases between them. Germline CDR1 reads SGHVS; CDR2 reads FQNEAQ. The length of the CDR3 is 15 residues.

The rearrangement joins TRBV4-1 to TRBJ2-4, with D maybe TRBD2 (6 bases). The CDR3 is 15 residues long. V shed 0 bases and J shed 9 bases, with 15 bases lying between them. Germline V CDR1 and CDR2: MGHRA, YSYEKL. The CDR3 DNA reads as TGCGCCAGCAGCCAAGAGGAGGGCCGGAGGGGCATTCAGTACTTC. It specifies CASSQEEGRRGIQYF.

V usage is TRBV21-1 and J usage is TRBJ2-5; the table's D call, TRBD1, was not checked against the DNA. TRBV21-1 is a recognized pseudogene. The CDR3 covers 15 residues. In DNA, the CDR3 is TGTGCCAGCCTCTCCCCCAAGGACACCCAAGAGACCCAGTACTTC. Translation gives CASLSPKDTQETQYF.

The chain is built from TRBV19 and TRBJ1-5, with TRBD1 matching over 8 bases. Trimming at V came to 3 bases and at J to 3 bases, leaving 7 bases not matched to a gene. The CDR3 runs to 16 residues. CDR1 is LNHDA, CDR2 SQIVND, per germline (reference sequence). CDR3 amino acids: CASSIPWQGANQPQHF. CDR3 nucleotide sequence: TGTGCCAGTAGTATTCCCTGGCAGGGGGCCAATCAGCCCCAGCATTTT.

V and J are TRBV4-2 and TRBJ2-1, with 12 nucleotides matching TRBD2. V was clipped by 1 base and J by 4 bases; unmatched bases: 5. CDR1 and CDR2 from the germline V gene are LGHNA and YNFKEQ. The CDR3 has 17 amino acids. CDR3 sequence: CASSQASGGVGYNEQFF. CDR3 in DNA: TGTGCCAGCAGCCAAGCTAGCGGGGGGGTCGGGTACAATGAGCAGTTCTTC.

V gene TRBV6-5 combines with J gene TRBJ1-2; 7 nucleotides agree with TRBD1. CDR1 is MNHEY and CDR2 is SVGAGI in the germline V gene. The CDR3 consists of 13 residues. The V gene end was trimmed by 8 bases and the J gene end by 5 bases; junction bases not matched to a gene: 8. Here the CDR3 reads CASGTGVAYGYTF. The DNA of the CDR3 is TGTGCCAGCGGTACAGGGGTTGCTTATGGCTACACCTTC.

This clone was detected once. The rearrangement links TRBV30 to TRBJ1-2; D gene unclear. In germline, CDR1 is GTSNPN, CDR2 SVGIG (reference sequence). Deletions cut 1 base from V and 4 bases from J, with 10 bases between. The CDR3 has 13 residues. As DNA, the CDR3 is TGTGCCTGGAGTGCTGGGGAGTTCTATGGCTACACCTTC. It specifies CAWSAGEFYGYTF.

CDR3 nucleotides: TGTGCCAGCAGCTGGACAGGGAATTACGAGCAGTACTTC. Its translation is CASSWTGNYEQYF. The rearrangement joins TRBV28 to TRBJ2-7; TRBD1 aligns across 8 bases. Germline-derived CDR1 and CDR2 are MDHEN and SYDVKM. Germline trimming cut 6 bases from V and 4 bases from J; bases unmatched to any gene: 5. The CDR3 is 13 amino acids.

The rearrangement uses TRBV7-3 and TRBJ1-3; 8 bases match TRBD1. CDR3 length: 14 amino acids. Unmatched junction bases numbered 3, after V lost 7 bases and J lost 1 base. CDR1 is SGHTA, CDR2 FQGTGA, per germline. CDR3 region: CASMDRASGNTIYF. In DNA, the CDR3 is TGTGCCAGCATGGACAGGGCGTCTGGAAACACCATATATTTT.

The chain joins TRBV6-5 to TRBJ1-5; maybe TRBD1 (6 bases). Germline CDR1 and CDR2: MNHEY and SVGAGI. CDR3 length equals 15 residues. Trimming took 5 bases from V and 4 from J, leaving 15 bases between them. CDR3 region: CASSPGTSINQPQHF. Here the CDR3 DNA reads TGTGCCAGCAGTCCCGGGACATCAATTAATCAGCCCCAGCATTTT.

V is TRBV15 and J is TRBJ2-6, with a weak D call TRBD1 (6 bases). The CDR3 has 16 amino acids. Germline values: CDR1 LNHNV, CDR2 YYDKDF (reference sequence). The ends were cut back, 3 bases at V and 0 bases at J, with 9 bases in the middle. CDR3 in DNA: TGTGCCACCAGCAGGGACAGCGGCTCTGGGGCCAACGTCCTGACTTTC. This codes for CATSRDSGSGANVLTF.

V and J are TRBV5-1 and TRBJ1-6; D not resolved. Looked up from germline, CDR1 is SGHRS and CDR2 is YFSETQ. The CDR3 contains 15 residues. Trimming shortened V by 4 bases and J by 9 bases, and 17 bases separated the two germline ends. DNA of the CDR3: TGCGCCAGCAGCACAACCGGGCCCGAGGGTTCACCCCTCCACTTT. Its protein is CASSTTGPEGSPLHF.

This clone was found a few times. CDR3 nucleotides: TGTGCCAGCAGCCTGACTCGGGCAGCCCTAGCCGGAGGCTACACCTTC. It is translated as CASSLTRAALAGGYTF. V usage is TRBV13 and J usage is TRBJ1-2; D unresolved. The CDR3 has 16 residues. Germline V gene data show CDR1 as PRHDT and CDR2 as FYEKMQ (reference sequence). Trimming took off 5 bases at V and 8 bases at J, with 24 bases between the two ends.

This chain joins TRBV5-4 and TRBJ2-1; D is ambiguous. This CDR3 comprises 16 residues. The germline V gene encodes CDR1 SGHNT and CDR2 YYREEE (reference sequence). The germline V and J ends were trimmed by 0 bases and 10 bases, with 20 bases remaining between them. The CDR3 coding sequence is TGTGCCAGCAGCTTGGCCCGACTGCAACCTAGGAAGGAGCAGTTCTTC. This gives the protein CASSLARLQPRKEQFF.

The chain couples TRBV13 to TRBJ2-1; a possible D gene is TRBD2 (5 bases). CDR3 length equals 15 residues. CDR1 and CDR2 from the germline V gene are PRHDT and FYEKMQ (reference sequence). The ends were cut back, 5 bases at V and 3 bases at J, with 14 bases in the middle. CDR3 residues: CASSPPPAGYNEQFF. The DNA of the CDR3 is TGTGCCAGCAGCCCCCCCCCGGCGGGCTACAATGAGCAGTTCTTC.

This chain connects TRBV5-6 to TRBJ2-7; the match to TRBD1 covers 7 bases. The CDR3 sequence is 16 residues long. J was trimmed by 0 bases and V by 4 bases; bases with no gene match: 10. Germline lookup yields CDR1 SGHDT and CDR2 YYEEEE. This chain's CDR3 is CASSKSDRAFSYEQYF. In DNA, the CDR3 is TGTGCCAGCAGCAAATCAGACAGGGCCTTCTCCTACGAGCAGTACTTC. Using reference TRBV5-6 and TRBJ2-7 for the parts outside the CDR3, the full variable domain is DAGVTQSPTHLIKTRGQQVTLRCSPKSGHDTVSWYQQALGQGPQFIFQYYEEEERQRGNFPDRFSGHQFPNYSSELNVNALLLGDSALYLCASSKSDRAFSYEQYFGPGTRLTVT.

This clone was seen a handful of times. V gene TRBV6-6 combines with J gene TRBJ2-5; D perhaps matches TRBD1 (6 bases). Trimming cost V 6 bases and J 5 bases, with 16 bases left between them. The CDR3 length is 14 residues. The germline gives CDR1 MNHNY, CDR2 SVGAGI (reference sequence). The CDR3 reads CASSSTQGYETQYF. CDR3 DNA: TGTGCCAGCAGCTCAACTCAGGGGTACGAGACCCAGTACTTC.

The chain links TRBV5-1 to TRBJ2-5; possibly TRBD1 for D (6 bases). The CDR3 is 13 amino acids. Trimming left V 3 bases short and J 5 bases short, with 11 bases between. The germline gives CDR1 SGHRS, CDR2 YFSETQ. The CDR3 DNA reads TGCGCCAGCAGCTATGGGGGCGGCGAGACCCAGTACTTC. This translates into CASSYGGGETQYF. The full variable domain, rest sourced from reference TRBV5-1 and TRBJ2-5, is KAGVTQTPRYLIKTRGQQVTLSCSPISGHRSVSWYQQTPGQGLQFLFEYFSETQRNKGNFPGRFSGRQFSNSRSEMNVSTLELGDSALYLCASSYGGGETQYFGPGTRLLVL.